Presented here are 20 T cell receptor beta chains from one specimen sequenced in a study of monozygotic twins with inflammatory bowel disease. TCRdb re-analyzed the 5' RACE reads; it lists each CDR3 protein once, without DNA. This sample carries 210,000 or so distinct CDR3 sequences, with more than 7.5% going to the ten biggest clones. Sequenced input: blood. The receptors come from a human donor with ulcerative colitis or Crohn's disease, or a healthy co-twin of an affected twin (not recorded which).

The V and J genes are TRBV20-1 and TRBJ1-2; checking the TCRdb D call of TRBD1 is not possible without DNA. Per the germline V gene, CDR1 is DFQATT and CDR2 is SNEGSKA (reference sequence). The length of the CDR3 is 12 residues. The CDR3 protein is CSAPGQGEVYTF.

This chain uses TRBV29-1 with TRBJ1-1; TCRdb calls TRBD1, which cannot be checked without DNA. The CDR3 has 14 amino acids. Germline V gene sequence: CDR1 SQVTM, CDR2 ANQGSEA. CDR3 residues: CSVEGVLLNTEAFF.

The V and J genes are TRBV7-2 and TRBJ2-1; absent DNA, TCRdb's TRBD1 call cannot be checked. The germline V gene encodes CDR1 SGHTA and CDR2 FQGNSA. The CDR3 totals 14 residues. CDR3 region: CASSLRGVYNEQFF.

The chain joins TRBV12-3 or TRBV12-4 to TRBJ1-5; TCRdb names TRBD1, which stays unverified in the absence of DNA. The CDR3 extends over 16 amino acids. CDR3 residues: CASSSTSGQLGQPQHF.

The CDR3 spells CASSADPGRVLTEAFF. The chain carries TRBV7-9 and TRBJ1-1. This CDR3 spans 16 amino acids. Germline V gives CDR1 SEHNR, CDR2 FQNEAQ (reference sequence).

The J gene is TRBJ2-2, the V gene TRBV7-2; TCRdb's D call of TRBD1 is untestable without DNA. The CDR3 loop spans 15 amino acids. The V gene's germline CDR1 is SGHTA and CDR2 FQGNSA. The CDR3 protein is CASRGTGRNTGELFF. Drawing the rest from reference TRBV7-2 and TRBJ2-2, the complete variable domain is GAGVSQSPSNKVTEKGKDVELRCDPISGHTALYWYRQSLGQGLEFLIYFQGNSAPDKSGLPSDRFSAERTGGSVSTLTIQRTQQEDSAVYLCASRGTGRNTGELFFGEGSRLTVL.

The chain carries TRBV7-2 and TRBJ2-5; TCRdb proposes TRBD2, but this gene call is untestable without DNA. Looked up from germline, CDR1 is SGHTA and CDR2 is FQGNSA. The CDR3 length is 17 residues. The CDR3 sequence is CASSLVGRLAREETQYF.

CDR3: CASSQDAGSGNTIYF. The chain joins TRBV3-1 to TRBJ1-3; there is no DNA to check the TCRdb D call of TRBD1. This CDR3 contains 15 residues. Germline CDR1 and CDR2: LGHDT and YNNKEL (reference sequence).

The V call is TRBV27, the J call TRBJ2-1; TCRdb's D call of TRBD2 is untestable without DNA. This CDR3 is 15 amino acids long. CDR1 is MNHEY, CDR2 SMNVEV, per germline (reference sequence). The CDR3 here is CASSPRLAGGGEQFF.

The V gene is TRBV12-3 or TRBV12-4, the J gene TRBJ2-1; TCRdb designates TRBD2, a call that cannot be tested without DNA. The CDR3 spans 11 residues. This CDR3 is CASSLWEEKFF.

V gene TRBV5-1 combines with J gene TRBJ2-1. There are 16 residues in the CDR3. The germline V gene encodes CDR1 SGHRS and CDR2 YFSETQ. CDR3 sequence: CASSLAVVGSYNEQFF.

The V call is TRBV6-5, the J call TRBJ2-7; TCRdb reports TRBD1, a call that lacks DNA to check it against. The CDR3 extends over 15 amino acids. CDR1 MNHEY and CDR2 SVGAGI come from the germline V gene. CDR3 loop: CASSYYRGLSYEQYF.

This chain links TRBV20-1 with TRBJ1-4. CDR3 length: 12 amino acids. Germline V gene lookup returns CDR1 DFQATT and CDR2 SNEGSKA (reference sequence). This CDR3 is CSASGLREKLFF.

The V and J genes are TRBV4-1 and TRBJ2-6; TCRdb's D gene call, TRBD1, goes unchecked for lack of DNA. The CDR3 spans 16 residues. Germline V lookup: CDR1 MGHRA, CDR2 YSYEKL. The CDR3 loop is CASSPLAGTGANVLTF.

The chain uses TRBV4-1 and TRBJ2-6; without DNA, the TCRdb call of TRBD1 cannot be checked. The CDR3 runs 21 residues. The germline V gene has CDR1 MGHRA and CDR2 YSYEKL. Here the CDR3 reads CASSQEYRDSTTSSGANVLTF.

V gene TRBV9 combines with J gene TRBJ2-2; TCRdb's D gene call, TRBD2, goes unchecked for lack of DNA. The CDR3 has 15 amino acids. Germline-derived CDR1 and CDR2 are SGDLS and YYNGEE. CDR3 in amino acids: CASSVVDLSTGELFF.

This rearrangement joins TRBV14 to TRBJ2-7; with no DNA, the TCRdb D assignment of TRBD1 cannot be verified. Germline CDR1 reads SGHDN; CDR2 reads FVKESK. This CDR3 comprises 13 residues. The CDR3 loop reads CASSQTGSYEQYF.

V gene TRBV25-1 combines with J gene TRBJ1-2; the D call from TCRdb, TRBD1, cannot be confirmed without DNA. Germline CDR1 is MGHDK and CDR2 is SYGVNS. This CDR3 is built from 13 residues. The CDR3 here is CASSVTGGYGYTF.

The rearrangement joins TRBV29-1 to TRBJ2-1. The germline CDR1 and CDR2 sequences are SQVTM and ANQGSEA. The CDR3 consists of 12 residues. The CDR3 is CSVERSGNEQFF.

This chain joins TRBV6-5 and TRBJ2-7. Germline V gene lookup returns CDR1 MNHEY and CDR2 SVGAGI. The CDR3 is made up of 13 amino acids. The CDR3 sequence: CASSYGDQYEQYF.